This T cell receptor (beta chain) appears in the sequencing data of a study of T cells after yellow fever vaccination. This CDR3 comprises 17 residues. The trim removed 1 base at V and 0 bases at J, leaving 2 bases unmatched. Germline V lookup: CDR1 SGHAT, CDR2 FQNNGV. Production of TCR cDNA was by 5'RACE template switching, which also added a universal primer site and UMIs. TCRdb ran MiXCR on the 5' RACE reads and lists one entry per CDR3 protein. The table lists hundreds of thousands of distinct CDR3 sequences, around a tenth of them singletons. Regarding the study as a whole: Relatively few clonotypes were ones that appeared in both CD4 and CD8 compartments. Booster sampling recovered most clones from primary vaccination (96% CD4, roughly 88% CD8). In FACS-sorted repertoires, abundant clonotypes from the bulk population could appear as contaminants.

With respect to this clonotype: Antigen specificity is unknown.

Sample: PBMCs, taken on the day of the first yellow fever vaccination. The source of this sequence is a man in his late teens or twenties who received the YFV17D yellow fever vaccine. V gene TRBV11-2 combines with J gene TRBJ2-1; 11 bases fit TRBD2. DNA of the CDR3: TGTGCCAGCAGCTTAGGACTAGCGGGGCACTCCTACAATGAGCAGTTCTTC. Translating gives CASSLGLAGHSYNEQFF.